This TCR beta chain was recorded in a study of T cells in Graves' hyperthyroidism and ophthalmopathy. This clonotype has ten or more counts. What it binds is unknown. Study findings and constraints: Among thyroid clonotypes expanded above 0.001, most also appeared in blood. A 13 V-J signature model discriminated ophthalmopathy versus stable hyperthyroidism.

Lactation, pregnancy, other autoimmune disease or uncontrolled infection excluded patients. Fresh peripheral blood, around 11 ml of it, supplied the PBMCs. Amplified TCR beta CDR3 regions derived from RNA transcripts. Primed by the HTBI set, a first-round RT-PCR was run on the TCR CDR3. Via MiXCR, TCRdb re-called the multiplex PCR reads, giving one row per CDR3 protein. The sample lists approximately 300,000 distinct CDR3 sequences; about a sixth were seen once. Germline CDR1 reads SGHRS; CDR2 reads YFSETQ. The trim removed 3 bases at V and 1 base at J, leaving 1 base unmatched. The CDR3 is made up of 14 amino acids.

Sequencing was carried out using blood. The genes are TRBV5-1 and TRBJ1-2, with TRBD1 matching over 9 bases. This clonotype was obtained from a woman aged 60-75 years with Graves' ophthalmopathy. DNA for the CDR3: TGCGCCAGCAGCTCGACAGGGGGTAACTATGGCTACACCTTC. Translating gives CASSSTGGNYGYTF.